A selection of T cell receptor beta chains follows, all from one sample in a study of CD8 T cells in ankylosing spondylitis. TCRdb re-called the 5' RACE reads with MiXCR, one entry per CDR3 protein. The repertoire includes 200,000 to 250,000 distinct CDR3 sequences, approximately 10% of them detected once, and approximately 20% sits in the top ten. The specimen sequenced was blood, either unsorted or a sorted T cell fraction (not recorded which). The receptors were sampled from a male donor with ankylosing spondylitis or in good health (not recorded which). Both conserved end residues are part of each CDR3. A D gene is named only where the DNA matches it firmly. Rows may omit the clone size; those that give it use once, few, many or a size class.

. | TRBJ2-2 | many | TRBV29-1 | CSVSATAANTGELFF | TGCAGCGTTTCAGCGACAGCCGCGAACACCGGGGAGCTGTTTTTT
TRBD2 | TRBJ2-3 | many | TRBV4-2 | CASSQRRPGGGTDTQYF | TGTGCCAGCAGCCAACGGAGGCCGGGGGGGGGCACAGATACGCAGTATTTT
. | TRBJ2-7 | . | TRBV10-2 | CASRTAGAYEQYF | TGCGCCAGCAGGACGGCAGGGGCCTACGAGCAGTACTTC
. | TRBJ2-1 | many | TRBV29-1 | CSVARRDEQFF | TGCAGCGTGGCTCGGCGGGATGAGCAGTTCTTC
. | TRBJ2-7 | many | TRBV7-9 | CASSLPGYEQYF | TGTGCCAGCAGCTTACCAGGCTACGAGCAGTACTTC
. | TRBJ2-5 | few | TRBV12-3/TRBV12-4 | CASSLNEGETQYF | TGTGCCAGCAGTTTGAACGAGGGAGAGACCCAGTACTTC
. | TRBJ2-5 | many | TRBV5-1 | CASSLDITVQFQETQYF | TGCGCCAGCAGCTTGGATATTACGGTACAGTTCCAAGAGACCCAGTACTTC
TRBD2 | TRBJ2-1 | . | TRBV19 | CASSIYSGRWNEQFF | TGTGCCAGTAGTATCTATAGCGGGCGCTGGAATGAGCAGTTCTTC
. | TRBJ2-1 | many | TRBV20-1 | CSANPGLGIANEQFF | TGCAGTGCAAATCCGGGACTCGGGATCGCCAATGAGCAGTTCTTC
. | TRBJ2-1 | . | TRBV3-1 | CASSQVAGAVEQFF | TGTGCCAGCAGCCAAGTGGCGGGGGCGGTTGAGCAGTTCTTC
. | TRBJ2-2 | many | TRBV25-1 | CASSESGTGELFF | TGTGCCAGCAGTGAATCCGGCACCGGGGAGCTGTTTTTT
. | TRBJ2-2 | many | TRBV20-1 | CSAVGVNTGELFF | TGCAGTGCGGTGGGGGTTAACACCGGGGAGCTGTTTTTT
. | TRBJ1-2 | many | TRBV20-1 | CSGSDRANGYTF | TGCAGTGGCTCGGACCGGGCCAATGGCTACACCTTC
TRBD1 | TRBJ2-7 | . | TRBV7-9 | CASRKTGGSYEQYF | TGTGCCAGCAGAAAGACAGGGGGCTCCTACGAGCAGTACTTC
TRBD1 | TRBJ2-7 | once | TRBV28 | CASSLWDSYEQYF | TGTGCCAGCAGCCTCTGGGACAGCTACGAGCAGTACTTC
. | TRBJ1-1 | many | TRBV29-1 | CSVEPGAVNTEAFF | TGCAGCGTTGAACCGGGGGCAGTGAACACTGAAGCTTTCTTT
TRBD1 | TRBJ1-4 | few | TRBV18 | CASSRSRDRDTTNEKLFF | TGTGCCAGCTCACGCAGCCGGGACAGGGATACAACTAATGAAAAACTGTTTTTT
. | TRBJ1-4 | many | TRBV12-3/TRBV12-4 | CASSPTQGSLEKLFF | TGTGCCAGCAGCCCCACACAGGGCTCCCTTGAAAAACTGTTTTTT
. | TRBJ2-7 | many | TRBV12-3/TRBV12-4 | CASSLGVGIYEQYF | TGTGCCAGCAGTTTAGGGGTTGGAATTTACGAGCAGTACTTC
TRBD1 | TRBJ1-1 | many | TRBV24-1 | CATSDSQGQGYTEAFF | TGTGCCACCAGTGATTCCCAAGGACAGGGGTACACTGAAGCTTTCTTT
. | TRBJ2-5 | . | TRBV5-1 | CASSARTSQETQYF | TGCGCCAGCAGCGCCCGGACTTCACAAGAGACCCAGTACTTC
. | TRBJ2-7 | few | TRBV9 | CASSPTGAESYEQYF | TGTGCCAGCAGCCCAACTGGGGCTGAATCCTACGAGCAGTACTTC
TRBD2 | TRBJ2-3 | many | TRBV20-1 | CSAGSGGANTQYF | TGCAGTGCGGGAAGCGGGGGGGCTAATACGCAGTATTTT
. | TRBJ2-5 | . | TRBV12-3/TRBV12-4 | CASSLDAGQRLETQYF | TGTGCCAGCAGTTTAGACGCGGGACAACGGCTAGAGACCCAGTACTTC
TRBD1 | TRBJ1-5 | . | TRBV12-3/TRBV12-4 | CASSLARDRGNQPQHF | TGTGCCAGCAGTTTAGCGAGGGACAGGGGTAATCAGCCCCAGCATTTT
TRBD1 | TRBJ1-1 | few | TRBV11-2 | CASRYRGADTEAFF | TGTGCCAGCAGATACAGGGGTGCGGACACTGAAGCTTTCTTT
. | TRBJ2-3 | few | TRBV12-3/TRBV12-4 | CASLANGGTDTQYF | TGTGCCAGCCTTGCGAACGGGGGCACAGATACGCAGTATTTT
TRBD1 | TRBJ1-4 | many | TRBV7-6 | CASSLQTGREKLFF | TGTGCCAGCAGCCTTCAGACAGGGCGTGAAAAACTGTTTTTT
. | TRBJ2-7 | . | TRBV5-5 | CASTVGGYEQYF | TGTGCCAGCACCGTTGGGGGCTACGAGCAGTACTTC
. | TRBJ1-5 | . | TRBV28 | CASSPVRMGSNQPQHF | TGTGCCAGCAGTCCCGTAAGAATGGGGAGCAATCAGCCCCAGCATTTT
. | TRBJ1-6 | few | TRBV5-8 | CASSQRFAGQHNSPLHF | TGTGCCAGCAGCCAAAGGTTCGCAGGACAGCATAATTCACCCCTCCACTTT
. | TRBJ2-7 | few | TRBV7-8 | CASSPGPGAYEQYF | TGTGCCAGCAGCCCTGGACCCGGGGCCTACGAGCAGTACTTC
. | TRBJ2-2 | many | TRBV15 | CATSRDFQNTGELFF | TGTGCCACCAGCAGAGATTTTCAGAACACCGGGGAGCTGTTTTTT
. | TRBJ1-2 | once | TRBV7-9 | CASSFELQRDGYTF | TGTGCCAGCAGCTTCGAGCTTCAGCGCGATGGCTACACCTTC
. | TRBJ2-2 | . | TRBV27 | CASGGRLGELFF | TGTGCCAGCGGGGGACGCCTCGGGGAGCTGTTTTTT
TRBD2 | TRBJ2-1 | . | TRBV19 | CASSTSGGSYDNEQFF | TGTGCCAGTAGTACTAGCGGGGGGTCATATGACAATGAGCAGTTCTTC
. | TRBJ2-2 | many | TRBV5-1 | CASSSVLNTGELFF | TGCGCCAGCAGCTCAGTACTAAACACCGGGGAGCTGTTTTTT
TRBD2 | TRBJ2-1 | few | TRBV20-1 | CSAKIPSGPYNEQFF | TGCAGTGCAAAGATCCCTAGCGGACCCTACAATGAGCAGTTCTTC
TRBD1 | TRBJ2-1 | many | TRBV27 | CASSSTTGGATYNEQFF | TGTGCCAGCAGTTCAACCACAGGGGGCGCGACCTACAATGAGCAGTTCTTC
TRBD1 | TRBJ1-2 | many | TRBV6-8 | CASRQDRRANYGYTF | TGTGCCAGCAGGCAGGACAGGCGGGCTAACTATGGCTACACCTTC
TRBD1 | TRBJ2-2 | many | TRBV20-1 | CSARDAGTGGTGELFF | TGCAGTGCTAGAGATGCCGGAACAGGGGGGACCGGGGAGCTGTTTTTT
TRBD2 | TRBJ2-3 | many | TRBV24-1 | CATSDRGPTSGAGDTQYF | TGTGCCACCAGTGATCGCGGCCCTACTAGCGGGGCGGGCGATACGCAGTATTTT
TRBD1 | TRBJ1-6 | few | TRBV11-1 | CASSLVAGTGGTNSPLHF | TGTGCCAGCAGCTTAGTAGCCGGGACAGGGGGGACTAATTCACCCCTCCACTTT
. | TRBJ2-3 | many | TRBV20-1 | CSAPPSGDLRDTQYF | TGCAGTGCTCCTCCCTCAGGAGACCTGAGAGATACGCAGTATTTT
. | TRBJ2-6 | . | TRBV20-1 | CSVWGPAPNSGANVLTF | TGCAGTGTCTGGGGCCCGGCGCCCAACTCTGGGGCCAACGTCCTGACTTTC
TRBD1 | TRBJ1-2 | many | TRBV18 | CASSSTGTGGDGYTF | TGTGCCAGCTCATCAACCGGGACAGGGGGCGACGGCTACACCTTC
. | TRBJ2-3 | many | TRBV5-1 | CASSLAGTRTDTQYF | TGCGCCAGCAGCTTGGCCGGGACTCGCACAGATACGCAGTATTTT
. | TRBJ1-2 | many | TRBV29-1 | CSVYLDGAYGYTF | TGCAGCGTTTACCTGGACGGGGCCTATGGCTACACCTTC
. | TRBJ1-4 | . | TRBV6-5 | CASSYSEGVATNEKLFF | TGTGCCAGCAGTTACTCGGAGGGCGTTGCAACTAATGAAAAACTGTTTTTT
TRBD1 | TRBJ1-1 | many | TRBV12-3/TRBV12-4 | CASSLGQEVAEAFF | TGTGCCAGCAGCCTAGGACAGGAGGTCGCTGAAGCTTTCTTT
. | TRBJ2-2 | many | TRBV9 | CASSVSQGSKNTGELFF | TGTGCCAGCAGCGTATCACAGGGTAGCAAGAACACCGGGGAGCTGTTTTTT
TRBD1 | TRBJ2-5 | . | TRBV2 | CASSERDRGFGETQYF | TGTGCCAGCAGTGAACGAGACAGGGGGTTCGGGGAGACCCAGTACTTC
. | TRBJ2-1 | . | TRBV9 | CASSVDWAGTRSYNEQFF | TGTGCCAGCAGCGTAGACTGGGCAGGTACACGCTCCTACAATGAGCAGTTCTTC
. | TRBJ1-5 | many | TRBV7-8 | CASSFGSQPQHF | TGTGCCAGCAGCTTTGGCAGCCAGCCCCAGCATTTT
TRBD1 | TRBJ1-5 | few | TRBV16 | CASTQTGQAEIAQHF | TGTGCCAGCACCCAAACGGGACAGGCTGAAATAGCCCAGCATTTT
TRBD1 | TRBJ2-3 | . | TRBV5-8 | CASSLAGQGSTDTQYF | TGTGCCAGCAGCTTGGCGGGACAGGGGAGCACAGATACGCAGTATTTT
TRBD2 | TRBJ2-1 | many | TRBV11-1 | CASSPRLAGLYYNEQFF | TGTGCCAGCAGCCCAAGACTAGCGGGGCTTTACTACAATGAGCAGTTCTTC
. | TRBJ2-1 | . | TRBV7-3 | CASTREAYNEQFF | TGTGCCAGCACACGTGAAGCCTACAATGAGCAGTTCTTC